The entry below gives a single T cell receptor (beta chain) sequence along with its context. Its cognate antigen is unknown. With 6 bases clipped from V and 0 bases from J, the junction kept 7 bases outside the gene matches. The CDR3 extends over 16 amino acids. Germline lookup yields CDR1 SNHLY and CDR2 FYNNEI. This sample is drawn from a study of shared clonotypes between healthy human individuals. Study observations and caveats: It was the non-shared clonotypes that had lower generation probabilities than clonotypes shared by all four donors.

Profiled with immunoSEQ multiplex PCR; TCRdb holds only in-frame clones, not every one. The repertoire holds some 2,100,000 clones, with about 92% as singletons. Naive CD8 cells were CD45RO-negative, positively selected for CCR7, excluding terminally differentiated effector memory CD45RA+ cells. The receptor was isolated from a man younger than 35 in good health. Some clones in this sample may be carry-over from other donors' samples. This chain joins TRBV2 and TRBJ2-5; 10 bases are shared with TRBD2. Material: naive CD8+ T cells from PBMCs. The CDR3 loop is CASSTRTSGDQETQYF. The CDR3 DNA sequence: TGTGCCAGCAGCACTAGGACTAGCGGAGACCAAGAGACCCAGTACTTC.